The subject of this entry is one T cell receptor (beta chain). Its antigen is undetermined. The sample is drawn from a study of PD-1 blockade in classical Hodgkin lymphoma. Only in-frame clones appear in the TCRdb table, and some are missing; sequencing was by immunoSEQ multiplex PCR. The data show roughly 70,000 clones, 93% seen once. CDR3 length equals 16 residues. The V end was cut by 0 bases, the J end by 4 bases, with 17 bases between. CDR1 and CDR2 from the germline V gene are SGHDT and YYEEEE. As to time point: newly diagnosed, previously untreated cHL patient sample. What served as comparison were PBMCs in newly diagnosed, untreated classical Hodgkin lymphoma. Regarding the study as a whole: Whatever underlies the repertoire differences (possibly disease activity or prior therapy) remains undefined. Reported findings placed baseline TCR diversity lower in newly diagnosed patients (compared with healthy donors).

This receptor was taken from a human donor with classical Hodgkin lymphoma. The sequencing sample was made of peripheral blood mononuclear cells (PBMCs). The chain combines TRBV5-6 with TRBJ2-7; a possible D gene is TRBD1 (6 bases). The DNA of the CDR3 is TGTGCCAGCAGCTTGGCCGGTCGACAGGTAGGATACGAGCAGTACTTC. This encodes CASSLAGRQVGYEQYF.